Presented here are 6 T cell receptor beta chains from one specimen sequenced in a study of chronic HIV infection and antiretroviral therapy. Via MiXCR, TCRdb re-called the 5' RACE reads, giving one row per CDR3 protein. The table records around 30,000 distinct CDR3 sequences, over 7.5% of them present only once. The sample consisted of peripheral blood. The source of these receptors is an adult who had HIV and had not received antiretroviral therapy, or was an uninfected healthy control (not recorded which).

By its share, this clonotype is medium-sized. V is TRBV10-3 and J is TRBJ2-3; D ambiguous. The CDR3 runs 13 residues. V was shortened by 0 bases and J by 2 bases, with 3 bases between the two germline ends. CDR1 ENHRY and CDR2 SYGVKD come from the germline V gene. For the CDR3, the DNA is TGTGCCATCAGTGAGTCGGACACAGATACGCAGTATTTT. Protein product: CAISESDTDTQYF.

The V and J genes are TRBV6-2 or TRBV6-3 and TRBJ1-5; 8 nucleotides agree with TRBD1. CDR1 and CDR2 from the germline V gene are MNHEY and SVGEGT. V lost 2 bases to trimming and J lost 2 bases; unmatched junction nucleotides: 8. The CDR3 covers 17 residues. CDR3 in amino acids: CASSYGMTGVGNQPQHF. CDR3 DNA sequence: TGTGCCAGCAGTTACGGGATGACAGGGGTTGGCAATCAGCCCCAGCATTTT.

The rearrangement links TRBV29-1 to TRBJ2-3; no clear D gene. Trimming shortened V by 2 bases and J by 2 bases, and 8 bases separated the two germline ends. Germline lookup yields CDR1 SQVTM and CDR2 ANQGSEA. The CDR3 has 13 residues. For the CDR3, the DNA is TGCAGCGTTGAACCAGGTCCCACAGATACGCAGTATTTT. It codes for CSVEPGPTDTQYF.

This clonotype was detected a few times. The J gene is TRBJ2-3, the V gene TRBV6-4; TRBD2 aligns across 14 bases. The CDR3 runs to 16 residues. The V gene end was trimmed by 0 bases and the J gene end by 4 bases; junction bases not matched to a gene: 0. Per germline, CDR1 MRHNA and CDR2 SNTAGT. This chain's CDR3 is CASSDSTSGGADTQYF. CDR3 coding DNA: TGTGCCAGCAGTGACTCGACTAGCGGGGGGGCAGATACGCAGTATTTT.

This clonotype was recorded a few times. This rearrangement joins TRBV4-3 to TRBJ2-7, with 11 bases identical to TRBD1. This CDR3 is 19 amino acids long. From germline, CDR1 is LGHNA and CDR2 YSLEER. The V segment lost 1 base and the J segment 0 bases; nucleotides outside the gene matches: 11. The chain's CDR3 is CASSQVSAPGTGGSYEQYF. For the CDR3, the DNA is TGCGCCAGCAGCCAAGTCTCCGCCCCCGGGACAGGGGGCTCCTACGAGCAGTACTTC.

In this sample, this clonotype turned up a few times. This rearrangement joins TRBV5-6 to TRBJ2-1; tentatively, D is TRBD2 (6 bases). The CDR3 extends over 14 amino acids. V gave up 1 base and J gave up 4 bases, with 9 bases separating them. CDR1 and CDR2 (germline): SGHDT, YYEEEE. In DNA form, the CDR3 reads TGTGCCAGCAGCTTGCTAGCGTCTTACAATGAGCAGTTCTTC. As protein: CASSLLASYNEQFF. The full variable domain, its missing parts supplied by reference TRBV5-6 and TRBJ2-1, is DAGVTQSPTHLIKTRGQQVTLRCSPKSGHDTVSWYQQALGQGPQFIFQYYEEEERQRGNFPDRFSGHQFPNYSSELNVNALLLGDSALYLCASSLLASYNEQFFGPGTRLTVL.